Shown below are 15 T cell receptor beta chains from a single sample sequenced in a study of blood T cell repertoires in COVID-19. Assay used: immunoSEQ multiplex PCR; TCRdb lists only in-frame clones, some missing. The table records roughly 20,000 clones, 80% to 90% of them present only once. Sequenced sample: peripheral blood. Source of these receptors: a human donor with active COVID-19. The donor label of this sample is uncertain.

The rearrangement links TRBV15 to TRBJ2-1; 11 bases are shared with TRBD2. Germline V gene lookup returns CDR1 LNHNV and CDR2 YYDKDF (reference sequence). V was pared by 1 base and J by 6 bases, with 2 bases of the junction left unmatched. This CDR3 spans 15 amino acids. This CDR3 reads CATSRGGLAGNEQFF. CDR3 in DNA: TGTGCCACCAGCAGAGGAGGACTAGCGGGCAATGAGCAGTTCTTC.

The chain combines TRBV14 with TRBJ1-1; 7 positions match TRBD1. Trimming cost V 4 bases and J 5 bases; bases outside gene matches: 13. The CDR3 contains 16 residues. CDR1 is SGHDN and CDR2 is FVKESK in the germline V gene. The CDR3 sequence is CASSRARGGRVTEAFF. As DNA, the CDR3 is TGTGCCAGCAGCCGAGCCAGAGGGGGCAGGGTGACTGAAGCTTTCTTT.

The chain links TRBV5-4 to TRBJ2-1; 8 bases are shared with TRBD2. The junction had 4 bases not matched to a gene; V was cut back by 0 bases and J by 5 bases. Germline V lookup: CDR1 SGHNT, CDR2 YYREEE (reference sequence). The CDR3 runs 15 residues. This CDR3 reads CASSLDAGGHNEQFF. The CDR3 DNA reads TGTGCCAGCAGCTTGGACGCGGGGGGACACAATGAGCAGTTCTTC.

This clone was observed a handful of times. The V and J genes are TRBV4-3 and TRBJ2-7; TRBD2 aligns across 9 bases. The CDR3 is made up of 15 amino acids. The germline CDR1 and CDR2 sequences are LGHNA and YSLEER. Trimming removed 0 bases from V and 2 bases from J; junction bases left unmatched: 2. The CDR3 DNA reads as TGCGCCAGCAGCCAAGATGCTAGCGGGACCTACGAGCAGTACTTC. Encoded protein: CASSQDASGTYEQYF.

The rearrangement links TRBV9 to TRBJ2-3; 9 positions agree with TRBD2. Germline CDR1 reads SGDLS; CDR2 reads YYNGEE. The CDR3 has 17 amino acids. V gave up 3 bases and J gave up 0 bases; unmatched junction bases: 8. The CDR3 region is CASSADSGGSSTDTQYF. The CDR3 DNA sequence: TGTGCCAGCAGCGCAGACAGCGGGGGGTCTAGCACAGATACGCAGTATTTT.

The chain employs TRBV19 and TRBJ2-2; 8 nucleotides match TRBD2. There are 14 residues in the CDR3. V lost 5 bases and J lost 7; bases outside the gene matches: 6. The germline V gene has CDR1 LNHDA and CDR2 SQIVND (reference sequence). The CDR3 protein is CASSVEREIGELFF. In DNA, the CDR3 is TGTGCCAGTAGTGTGGAGCGGGAGATCGGGGAGCTGTTTTTT.

The J gene is TRBJ2-3, the V gene TRBV5-4, with TRBD2 matching over 7 bases. This CDR3 spans 16 amino acids. Germline lookup yields CDR1 SGHNT and CDR2 YYREEE (reference sequence). The V segment lost 4 bases and the J segment 0 bases; nucleotides outside the gene matches: 8. The CDR3 is CASSQATGGSTDTQYF. For the CDR3, the DNA is TGTGCCAGCAGCCAAGCGACGGGGGGAAGCACAGATACGCAGTATTTT.

This chain joins TRBV29-1 and TRBJ1-2, with TRBD1 as a possible D gene (6 bases). The V end was cut by 0 bases, the J end by 7 bases, with 9 bases between. In germline, CDR1 is SQVTM, CDR2 ANQGSEA. This CDR3 comprises 12 residues. CDR3 sequence: CSVEDRGGGYTF. The CDR3 region has the DNA TGCAGCGTTGAAGATCGAGGGGGTGGCTACACCTTC.

This chain uses TRBV30 with TRBJ2-3; D might be TRBD1 (5 bases). The CDR3 covers 15 residues. Deletions cut 3 bases from V and 0 bases from J, with 13 bases between. CDR1 and CDR2 (germline): GTSNPN, SVGIG (reference sequence). CDR3 in amino acids: CAWSLTGFSTDTQYF. In DNA form, the CDR3 reads TGTGCCTGGAGCCTAACAGGCTTTAGCACAGATACGCAGTATTTT.

This clone has only a few counts. This rearrangement joins TRBV7-9 to TRBJ2-2, with D perhaps matching TRBD1 (6 bases). V shed 1 base and J shed 9 bases, with 12 bases lying between them. Germline CDR1 SEHNR, CDR2 FQNEAQ (reference sequence). The CDR3 sequence is 14 residues long. CDR3 protein: CASSLDWDIRELFF. CDR3 coding DNA: TGTGCCAGCAGCTTAGACTGGGACATCAGGGAGCTGTTTTTT.

This sequence joins TRBV4-3 and TRBJ2-7; TRBD1 might be the D (7 bases). Germline lookup yields CDR1 LGHNA and CDR2 YSLEER. V lost 0 bases to trimming and J lost 2 bases, with 11 bases between them. The CDR3 runs to 15 residues. The CDR3 DNA sequence: TGCGCCAGCAGCCAAGAGTGGAGGGGGCCCTACGAGCAGTACTTC. This gives the protein CASSQEWRGPYEQYF.

V gene TRBV6-5 combines with J gene TRBJ2-1, with 12 bases fitting TRBD2. CDR1 is MNHEY, CDR2 SVGAGI, per germline. The CDR3 is made up of 15 amino acids. V was clipped by 2 bases and J by 4 bases; unmatched bases: 0. Written as DNA, the CDR3 is TGTGCCAGCAGTTACCTAGCGGGAGGGTACAATGAGCAGTTCTTC. Residues: CASSYLAGGYNEQFF.

The chain joins TRBV7-9 to TRBJ1-6; 7 positions match TRBD1. In germline, CDR1 is SEHNR, CDR2 FQNEAQ (reference sequence). This CDR3 has 16 amino acids. CDR3 sequence: CASEEGASSYNSPLHF. CDR3 DNA: TGTGCTAGCGAAGAGGGGGCGAGCTCCTATAATTCACCCCTCCACTTT.

The chain couples TRBV7-2 to TRBJ2-3; TRBD2 agrees at 16 bases. Germline trimming cut 3 bases from V and 5 bases from J; bases unmatched to any gene: 2. The CDR3 totals 16 residues. The germline CDR1 and CDR2 sequences are SGHTA and FQGNSA. The CDR3 sequence: CASSLGLAGGGDTQYF. The CDR3 DNA sequence: TGTGCCAGCAGCTTGGGACTAGCGGGGGGGGGAGATACGCAGTATTTT.

The chain recombines TRBV4-1 with TRBJ1-6; TRBD1 agrees at 9 bases. Trimming removed 5 bases from V and 7 bases from J; junction bases left unmatched: 12. This CDR3 is built from 17 residues. CDR1 and CDR2 from the germline V gene are MGHRA and YSYEKL. The CDR3 here is CASSSTDRGLENSPLHF. The CDR3 DNA reads as TGCGCCAGCAGCTCCACGGACAGGGGACTAGAGAATTCACCCCTCCACTTT.